This TCR beta chain came from a study of blood T cell repertoires in COVID-19. Overall study: PBMCs, B-cell-depleted T cells, or T cells provided the cDNA or gDNA that made up the material.

Grouping used clinical history reported by participants in a survey and questionnaire. The CDR3 has 15 amino acids. CDR1 is MNHEY, CDR2 SVGAGI, per germline. J was trimmed by 7 bases and V by 5 bases; bases with no gene match: 9. As handled by the study authors: The authors estimated nucleated cell counts from reference gene primer amplification. Method: immunoSEQ multiplex PCR; TCRdb's copy keeps in-frame clones and lacks some. That table is the source of V, J and clone size, and D and trimming were worked out from the DNA. The sample consists of over 110,000 clones, about four fifths of them appearing once.

The chain is built from TRBV6-5 and TRBJ1-5; 9 bases are shared with TRBD1. The sample was PBMCs or T cells enriched from blood (not recorded which). This sequence was found in a man aged 35-49 years with acute COVID-19. The CDR3 here is CASSPGTGKGQPQHF. The DNA for the CDR3 is TGTGCCAGCAGTCCCGGGACAGGGAAAGGGCAGCCCCAGCATTTT.